This is a list of T cell receptor beta chains from one sample in a study of neurological immune-mediated disorders. TCRdb re-derived calls from the 5' RACE reads in MiXCR, one entry per CDR3 protein. The sample comprises 85,000 to 110,000 distinct CDR3 sequences, under 14% of which are singletons, and approximately 3.4% rests with the top ten. Specimen: PBMCs. These receptors all come from a female donor with HTLV-1-associated myelopathy (HAM/TSP). Both conserved end residues are part of each CDR3. The order of the fields is J gene, clone size, D gene, V gene, CDR3 DNA, CDR3 protein. A D gene is named only where the DNA matches it firmly. Where a row states a size, it is once, few, many or the class of an expanded clone; other rows omit it.

TRBJ2-6 many NA TRBV5-1 TGCGCCAGCAGCCCGGGGGGGGCCAACGTCCTGACTTTC CASSPGGANVLTF
TRBJ2-5 many NA TRBV7-2 TGTGCCAGCAGCTCAACAGAGTCCAGGCTAGCCTTTCGGACCCAGTACTTC CASSSTESRLAFRTQYF
TRBJ2-7 many TRBD1 TRBV20-1 TGCAGTGCTACCATGACAGGGGCTCTGGGCGAGCAGTACTTC CSATMTGALGEQYF
TRBJ1-5 many NA TRBV5-1 TGCGCCAGCAGCTTGGAAGGGGGCAATCAGCCCCAGCATTTT CASSLEGGNQPQHF
TRBJ2-1 many TRBD2 TRBV20-1 TGCAGTGCTAGGTCCCTAGCGGGGGGTTCTCGTGAGCAGTTCTTC CSARSLAGGSREQFF
TRBJ2-2 many TRBD1 TRBV12-3/TRBV12-4 TGTGCCAGCAGTTTTCAGGGGGCCGCGAACACCGGGGAGCTGTTTTTT CASSFQGAANTGELFF
TRBJ2-2 many NA TRBV18 TGTGCCAGCTCAGGGTCTCATGTCACCGGGGAGCTGTTTTTT CASSGSHVTGELFF
TRBJ2-6 NA NA TRBV20-1 TGCAGTGCTAGCCACAGGGACTCTGGGGCCAACGTCCTGACTTTC CSASHRDSGANVLTF
TRBJ1-1 few NA TRBV2 TGTGCCAGCAGTGATCCGAGGGGACAGAACACTGAAGCTTTCTTT CASSDPRGQNTEAFF
TRBJ2-3 many NA TRBV5-1 TGCGCCAGCAGCTTTCAAGGGGTCGATACGCAGTATTTT CASSFQGVDTQYF
TRBJ2-7 many NA TRBV7-3 TGTGCCAGCAGCCCCCAGGCAGGGGCCCCCTACGAGCAGTACTTC CASSPQAGAPYEQYF
TRBJ1-6 many NA TRBV5-1 TGCGCCAGCAGCTGGAATTGGAATTCACCCCTCCACTTT CASSWNWNSPLHF
TRBJ2-1 many NA TRBV4-1 TGCGCCAGCAGCCAAGATCGGGCCACCACCTACAATGAGCAGTTCTTC CASSQDRATTYNEQFF
TRBJ2-3 many TRBD2 TRBV7-2 TGTGCCAGCAGCCTGGGGCGGGGAGGGGTCACAGATACGCAGTATTTT CASSLGRGGVTDTQYF
TRBJ1-5 many NA TRBV5-1 TGCGCCAGTTACTCCCGGGACAATTATAGCAATCAGCCCCAGCATTTT CASYSRDNYSNQPQHF
TRBJ2-2 many NA TRBV5-1 TGCGCCAGCAGCGCAGCGGGTCCCACCGGGGAGCTGTTTTTT CASSAAGPTGELFF
TRBJ2-7 few NA TRBV11-2 TGTGCCAGCAGCCCCTACTCCGTCCACGAGCAGTACTTC CASSPYSVHEQYF
TRBJ2-4 many NA TRBV12-3/TRBV12-4 TGTGCCAGCAGTTTACAGGGGGGGATAGCCAAAAACATTCAGTACTTC CASSLQGGIAKNIQYF
TRBJ2-2 many TRBD1 TRBV5-1 TGCGCCAGCAGCTTACCAGGGGGCGGCACCGGGGAGCTGTTTTTT CASSLPGGGTGELFF
TRBJ1-1 many TRBD1 TRBV5-1 TGCGCCAGCAGCTTCGCCCAGGGGGCTGTCGCTGAAGCTTTCTTT CASSFAQGAVAEAFF
TRBJ2-1 many NA TRBV7-2 TGTGCCAGCAGCTGGACCCTTGGACGAAGGAAATACGGCAATGAGCAGTTCTTC CASSWTLGRRKYGNEQFF
TRBJ1-4 many NA TRBV5-5 TGTGCCAGCAGCCCCGGACACAATAATGAAAAACTGTTTTTT CASSPGHNNEKLFF
TRBJ2-7 many TRBD1 TRBV5-1 TGCGCCAGCAGCCTGACAGGGGTGGTCTACGAGCAGTACTTC CASSLTGVVYEQYF
TRBJ2-1 many TRBD2 TRBV5-1 TGCGCCAGCAGCAACGGGGGGGCCTCCTACAATGAGCAGTTCTTC CASSNGGASYNEQFF
TRBJ2-7 many NA TRBV10-2 TGCGCCAGCAGTGAGGGGGGGACTCGGAGGGAGCAGTACTTC CASSEGGTRREQYF
TRBJ1-3 many TRBD1 TRBV7-9 TGTGCCAGCAGCTTATCGACGACAGGGGCTGGAAACACCATATATTTT CASSLSTTGAGNTIYF
TRBJ1-6 many TRBD1 TRBV7-9 TGTGCCAGCAGCTTAAGCCAGGGGGTGCCTCTTTTT CASSLSQGVPLF
TRBJ2-5 many NA TRBV5-1 TGCGCCAGCAGCTTGGGGGGGCCGGAAGAGACCCAGTACTTC CASSLGGPEETQYF
TRBJ1-1 many NA TRBV11-2 TGTGCCAGCAGCGCCAGCAGTGTAACTGAAGCTTTCTTT CASSASSVTEAFF
TRBJ2-1 NA NA TRBV18 TGTGCCAGCTCAGGATCTAACAATGAGCAGTTCTTC CASSGSNNEQFF
TRBJ2-7 many NA TRBV4-1 TGCGCCAGCAGCCAAGAGCCCCGATTCGAGCAGTACTTC CASSQEPRFEQYF
TRBJ1-2 many TRBD1 TRBV15 TGTGCCACCAGCAGAGAGACAGGGGGCGTCTATGGCTACACCTTC CATSRETGGVYGYTF
TRBJ1-6 many TRBD1 TRBV5-1 TGCGCCAGCAGCACCGGACAGGCCGTTTCCTATAATTCACCCCTCCACTTT CASSTGQAVSYNSPLHF
TRBJ1-4 many NA TRBV4-1 TGCGCCAGCAGCCAAGCAGGGAATGAAAAACTGTTTTTT CASSQAGNEKLFF
TRBJ2-3 many NA TRBV5-1 TGCGCCAGCAGCTTCAGCCTCAGCGAGACAGATACGCAGTATTTT CASSFSLSETDTQYF
TRBJ2-7 few NA TRBV20-1 TGCAGTGCTCAGGACCCATACTCCTACGAGCAGTACTTC CSAQDPYSYEQYF
TRBJ2-1 many NA TRBV5-5 TGTGCCAGCAGCTTGGACAGCCCTGAGCAGTTCTTC CASSLDSPEQFF
TRBJ1-6 many NA TRBV7-9 TGTGCCAGCAGCTTTCAGGGGAGTAATTCACCCCTCCACTTT CASSFQGSNSPLHF
TRBJ1-1 many NA TRBV27 TGTGCCAGCAGTTATTATGACCGGAACACTGAAGCTTTCTTT CASSYYDRNTEAFF
TRBJ2-7 few NA TRBV11-2 TGTGCCAGCAGAGGCCAGTTGGGGGGGCGCCACGAGCAGTACTTC CASRGQLGGRHEQYF
TRBJ2-1 many NA TRBV5-1 TGCGCCAGCAACAGACTTAACAATGAGCAGTTCTTC CASNRLNNEQFF